This TCR beta chain emerged from a study of chemoradiotherapy in HPV16-positive cancers. On the study more broadly: Candidate HPV-specific clones and shared TCR motifs came from a couple of HPV16-positive patients. Study-wide findings and caveats: Better recurrence-free survival went with HPV-responsive T-cell expansion in HPV16-positive patients.

This CDR3 contains 17 residues. Germline-derived CDR1 and CDR2 are LNHDA and SQIVND (reference sequence). V shed 4 bases and J 14 bases; nucleotides not matched to a gene: 20. The table came from immunoSEQ multiplex PCR; TCRdb's copy has only in-frame clones and leaves some out. The table has around 3,500 clones, approximately 95% seen once. As for this clone: Its antigen remains unidentified.

This receptor was identified in a human donor with HPV-associated anogenital cancer. The rearrangement links TRBV19 to TRBJ1-6, with 7 nucleotides matching TRBD1. Sample: tumor tissue, taken from a patient who underwent chemoradiotherapy. Written as DNA, the CDR3 is TGTGCCAGTAGTACGGGACAGTTGGGGCCGTCGGGTGGGGCCCTCCACTTT. Protein sequence: CASSTGQLGPSGGALHF.